These T cell receptor beta chains were read from a single sample in a study of neurological immune-mediated disorders. In TCRdb, the 5' RACE reads were re-called with MiXCR into one record per CDR3 protein. The table has tens of thousands of distinct CDR3 sequences, about a tenth seen once; the top ten hold about 1.8%. The sample consisted of PBMCs. The receptors stem from a man aged 35 to 55 in good health. CDR3s include the opening cysteine and the closing phenylalanine or tryptophan. A D gene is named only where the DNA matches it firmly. Size is stated for part of the rows, as once, few or many counts, or as a class when the clone is expanded.

TRBV6-6	TRBD1	.	TRBJ1-4	14	CASTYPGGGEKLFF	TGTGCCAGCACCTACCCAGGGGGCGGTGAAAAACTGTTTTTT
TRBV12-3/TRBV12-4	.	many	TRBJ2-7	14	CASSHRSHGGEQYF	TGTGCCAGCAGCCACCGGTCCCACGGGGGCGAGCAGTACTTC
TRBV2	.	few	TRBJ1-2	13	CASSEWEGVGYTF	TGTGCCAGCAGTGAATGGGAAGGGGTTGGCTACACCTTC
TRBV5-1	.	many	TRBJ1-5	15	CASSLAGGRGQPQHF	TGCGCCAGCAGCTTGGCGGGGGGAAGAGGTCAGCCCCAGCATTTT
TRBV27	.	many	TRBJ2-1	14	CASSPTTSYNEQFF	TGTGCCAGCAGTCCCACAACTAGCTACAATGAGCAGTTCTTC
TRBV28	.	.	TRBJ2-5	15	CASSLGTPVQETQYF	TGTGCCAGCAGTCTAGGGACTCCGGTCCAAGAGACCCAGTACTTC
TRBV7-9	TRBD2	.	TRBJ2-1	21	CASSLDPGLAGGPRGYNEQFF	TGTGCCAGCAGCTTAGACCCGGGACTAGCGGGAGGCCCTAGAGGGTACAATGAGCAGTTCTTC
TRBV10-3	.	many	TRBJ2-7	14	CAISDAGSSYEQYF	TGTGCCATCAGTGACGCGGGGAGCTCCTACGAGCAGTACTTC
TRBV5-1	.	many	TRBJ1-1	14	CASSFTGGNTEAFF	TGCGCCAGCAGCTTCACCGGGGGGAACACTGAAGCTTTCTTT
TRBV11-2	.	many	TRBJ2-7	14	CASSPRDGSYEQYF	TGTGCCAGCAGCCCCCGGGACGGATCCTACGAGCAGTACTTC
TRBV7-9	.	once	TRBJ2-7	16	CANSTGPTGDGYEQYF	TGTGCCAACAGCACCGGCCCGACAGGTGATGGTTACGAGCAGTACTTC
TRBV20-1	.	many	TRBJ2-1	16	CSARDRTALYYNEQFF	TGCAGTGCTAGAGATCGGACAGCTCTTTACTACAATGAGCAGTTCTTC
TRBV30	TRBD2	.	TRBJ2-5	14	CAWSVQAGGETQYF	TGTGCCTGGAGTGTACAGGCGGGGGGAGAGACCCAGTACTTC
TRBV12-3/TRBV12-4	.	many	TRBJ2-7	11	CASSFGDEQYF	TGTGCCAGCAGTTTCGGGGACGAGCAGTACTTC
TRBV5-1	.	many	TRBJ1-2	13	CASSEGQIYGYTF	TGCGCCAGCAGCGAGGGACAAATCTATGGCTACACCTTC
TRBV28	.	many	TRBJ1-2	16	CASSLFPGRAANGYTF	TGTGCCAGCAGTTTATTTCCGGGGAGGGCGGCTAATGGCTACACCTTC
TRBV11-3	.	many	TRBJ2-3	12	CASSGDTDTQYF	TGTGCCAGCAGCGGTGACACAGATACGCAGTATTTT
TRBV2	TRBD1	few	TRBJ2-2	11	CASDRAGELFF	TGTGCCAGTGACAGGGCCGGGGAGCTGTTTTTT
TRBV7-2	TRBD2	many	TRBJ2-1	16	CASSLIGLAVVGEQFF	TGTGCCAGCAGCTTAATAGGTCTAGCGGTGGTAGGTGAGCAGTTCTTC
TRBV20-1	.	.	TRBJ2-1	14	CSAPLHDVAGEQFF	TGCAGTGCTCCTCTTCACGATGTAGCCGGTGAGCAGTTCTTC
TRBV5-1	TRBD1	many	TRBJ2-2	16	CASSLPGTVNTGELFF	TGCGCCAGCAGCTTGCCCGGGACAGTGAACACCGGGGAGCTGTTTTTT
TRBV6-6	TRBD1	many	TRBJ1-5	14	CASSADRAEQPQHF	TGTGCCAGCAGTGCAGACAGGGCAGAACAGCCCCAGCATTTT
TRBV14	.	many	TRBJ2-3	14	CASSQDLTTYTQYF	TGTGCCAGCAGCCAAGATCTGACTACCTATACGCAGTATTTT
TRBV11-2	.	many	TRBJ2-1	12	CASSLQGNEQFF	TGTGCCAGCAGCCTCCAAGGCAATGAGCAGTTCTTC
TRBV20-1	TRBD2	many	TRBJ2-1	14	CSAKKLAENNEQFF	TGCAGTGCTAAAAAACTAGCGGAGAACAATGAGCAGTTCTTC
TRBV7-9	TRBD2	many	TRBJ2-1	18	CASNPPGLAGGGGNEQFF	TGTGCCAGCAACCCGCCGGGACTAGCGGGAGGAGGGGGCAATGAGCAGTTCTTC